This T cell receptor (beta chain) was sequenced for a study of Graves' ophthalmopathy and Graves' hyperthyroidism. Study-level points and caveats: A 13-signature model separated ophthalmopathy from stable hyperthyroidism, reaching around 90% sensitivity and roughly 81% specificity cross-validated.

This clonotype has at least ten counts. Its antigen is unidentified. The stable label applied to hyperthyroidism with no ophthalmopathy within 18 months of follow-up. Exclusion applied to patients with other autoimmune diseases, uncontrolled infections, pregnancy or lactation. A diagnosis was made from clinical symptoms together with serum thyroxine, TRAb, thyroid ultrasound and orbital computed tomography. TCR beta CDR3 amplification used RNA transcripts. First-round RT-PCR with HTBI primers preceded a second-round multiplex PCR. One entry per CDR3 protein results from TCRdb running MiXCR on the multiplex PCR reads. The sample includes 600,000 to 650,000 distinct CDR3 sequences, 20% to 25% of them seen just once. This CDR3 has 14 residues. V lost 4 bases, J lost 3 bases, and 12 bases lay in between. Germline CDR1 SGHTA, CDR2 FQGNSA.

The sequence was obtained from a woman aged 18-35 years with stable Graves' hyperthyroidism. Some clones in this sample may be carry-over from other donors' samples. The chain couples TRBV7-2 to TRBJ1-2; TRBD1 might be the D (6 bases). The sequencing sample was made of peripheral blood. The CDR3: CASSWIRGDYGYTF. The CDR3 DNA follows: TGTGCCAGCAGCTGGATCAGGGGTGACTATGGCTACACCTTC.